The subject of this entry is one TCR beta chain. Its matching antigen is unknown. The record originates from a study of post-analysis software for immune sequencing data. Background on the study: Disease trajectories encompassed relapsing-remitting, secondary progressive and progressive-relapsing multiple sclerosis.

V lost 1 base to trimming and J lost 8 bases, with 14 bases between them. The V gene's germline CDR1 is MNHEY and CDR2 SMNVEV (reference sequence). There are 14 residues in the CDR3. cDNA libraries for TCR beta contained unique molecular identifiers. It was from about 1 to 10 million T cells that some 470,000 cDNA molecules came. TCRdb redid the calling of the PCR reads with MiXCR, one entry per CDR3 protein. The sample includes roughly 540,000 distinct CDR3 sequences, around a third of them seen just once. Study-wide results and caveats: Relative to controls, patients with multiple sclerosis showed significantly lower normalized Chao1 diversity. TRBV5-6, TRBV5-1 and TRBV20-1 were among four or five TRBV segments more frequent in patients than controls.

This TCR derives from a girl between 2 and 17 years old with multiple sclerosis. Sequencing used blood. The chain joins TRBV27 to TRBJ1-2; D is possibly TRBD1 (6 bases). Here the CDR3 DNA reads TGTGCCAGCAGTTTATGGAACAGGGCAGACGGCTACACCTTC. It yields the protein CASSLWNRADGYTF.